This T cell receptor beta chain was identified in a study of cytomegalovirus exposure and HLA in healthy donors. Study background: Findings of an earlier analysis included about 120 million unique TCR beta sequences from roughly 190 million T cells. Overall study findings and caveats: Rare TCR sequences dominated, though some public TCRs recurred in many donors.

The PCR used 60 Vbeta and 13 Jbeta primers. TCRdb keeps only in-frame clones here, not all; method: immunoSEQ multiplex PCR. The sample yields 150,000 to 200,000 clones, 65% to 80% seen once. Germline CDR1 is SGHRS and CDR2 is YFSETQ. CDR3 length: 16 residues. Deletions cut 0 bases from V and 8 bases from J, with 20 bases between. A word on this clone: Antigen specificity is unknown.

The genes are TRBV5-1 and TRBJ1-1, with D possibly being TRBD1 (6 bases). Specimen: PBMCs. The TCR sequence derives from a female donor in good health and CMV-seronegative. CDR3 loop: CASSLGPEGGVVEAFF. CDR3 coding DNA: TGCGCCAGCAGCTTGGGGCCTGAGGGGGGGGTTGTCGAAGCTTTCTTT.